This paragraph reports one T cell receptor (beta chain). The antigen remains undetermined. This sample stems from a study of a mutant IDH1 vaccine in newly diagnosed glioma. Time point in this sample: week 11, during vaccination. In the vaccine, a single dose held 300 ug of the mutant IDH1 20-mer peptide, along with topical imiquimod. The CDR3 covers 18 residues. Between the trimmed V and J ends, which lost 5 bases and 6 bases, there was a span of 28 bases. The germline CDR1 and CDR2 sequences are LNHDA and SQIVND (reference sequence). Profiled with immunoSEQ multiplex PCR; TCRdb holds only in-frame clones, not every one. The sample carries roughly 120,000 clones, about four fifths recorded once.

This chain uses TRBV19 with TRBJ1-1; D might be TRBD1 (6 bases). The material sequenced was PBMCs, taken from a glioma patient whose treatment included an IDH1 peptide vaccine. This receptor was taken from a man in his forties or fifties with glioma. The CDR3 reads CASSPTGTWDVGASEAFF. CDR3 DNA sequence: TGTGCCAGTAGTCCAACCGGGACATGGGATGTCGGTGCCTCTGAAGCTTTCTTT.